This T cell receptor beta chain was sequenced during a study of T cell repertoires in ileal Crohn's disease. Looking at the study overall: Operated complications were stricturing disease (about 60%) and penetrating disease (approximately 39%). Study-wide results and caveats: Active smokers at surgery had more clonal expansions than non-smokers. Clonality above 26.8% at surgery always came with endoscopic recurrence.

Concerning this clone itself: Its antigen remains unidentified.

Profiling relied on immunoSEQ multiplex PCR, and the TCRdb table lists in-frame clones only, not all of them. The data show around 17,000 clones, 88% seen once. The CDR3 contains 15 residues. Germline CDR1 reads SGHAT; CDR2 reads FQNNGV. Trimming removed 2 bases from V and 6 bases from J; junction bases left unmatched: 7. The clonotype comes from an adult with Crohn's disease. This sequence joins TRBV11-2 and TRBJ1-1, with 9 bases lining up with TRBD1. The material sequenced was ileal tissue. CDR3 loop: CASSLPHTGGPEAFF. CDR3 DNA sequence: TGTGCCAGCAGCTTACCTCACACAGGGGGCCCTGAAGCTTTCTTT.